This T cell receptor (beta chain) was documented in a study of T cell repertoires in cytomegalovirus infection. Overall study context: In public TCR beta signatures, there were indications of both CMV infection and matching HLA type. General study results and limits: Pooled public TCR beta family frequency picked out CMV carriers with the relevant HLA. The study found HLA-C-restricted CMV-specific TCR beta clonotypes dominating the ex vivo response.

Points on this clonotype: Its target is unknown.

TCRdb recomputed calls from the reads with MiXCR, one row per CDR3 protein. The sample holds some 700,000 distinct CDR3 sequences, 35% to 40% seen once. The clonotype was recovered from a human donor in good health (CMV status not recorded). Some clones in this sample may be carry-over from other donors' samples. The sequenced sample was PBMCs.

The CDR3: CASSGPFGNTIYF. The CDR3 region has the DNA TGTGCCAGCAGTGGCCCCTTTGGAAACACCATATATTTT. The chain carries TRBV12-3 or TRBV12-4 and TRBJ1-3, with D unclear. The germline V and J ends were trimmed by 5 bases and 3 bases, with 8 bases remaining between them. This CDR3 is built from 13 residues.